This T cell receptor (beta chain) was recovered during a study of cytomegalovirus exposure and HLA in healthy donors. A multiplex PCR was run with 60 Vbeta primers and 13 Jbeta primers. Some clones are missing from TCRdb's copy, which holds only in-frame ones; the method was immunoSEQ multiplex PCR. The sample contains approximately 170,000 clones, over 80% of which appear only once. The CDR3 sequence is 16 residues long. Germline values: CDR1 PRHDT, CDR2 FYEKMQ (reference sequence). After removal of 5 bases from V and 4 bases from J, the junction contained 8 bases not matched to a gene. A note on this clone: Antigen unknown.

Study conclusions and caveats: Some highly shared sequence variants likely arose as a pipeline artifact. A later analysis found common viral pathogens apparently linked to several of the most significant clusters.

This chain joins TRBV13 and TRBJ2-2; 9 nucleotides match TRBD2. The sequenced material came from PBMCs. The sequence derives from a boy younger than 10 in good health and CMV-seronegative. CDR3 in amino acids: CASSPYSGRGTGELFF. For the CDR3, the DNA is TGTGCCAGCAGCCCCTATAGCGGGAGAGGCACCGGGGAGCTGTTTTTT.